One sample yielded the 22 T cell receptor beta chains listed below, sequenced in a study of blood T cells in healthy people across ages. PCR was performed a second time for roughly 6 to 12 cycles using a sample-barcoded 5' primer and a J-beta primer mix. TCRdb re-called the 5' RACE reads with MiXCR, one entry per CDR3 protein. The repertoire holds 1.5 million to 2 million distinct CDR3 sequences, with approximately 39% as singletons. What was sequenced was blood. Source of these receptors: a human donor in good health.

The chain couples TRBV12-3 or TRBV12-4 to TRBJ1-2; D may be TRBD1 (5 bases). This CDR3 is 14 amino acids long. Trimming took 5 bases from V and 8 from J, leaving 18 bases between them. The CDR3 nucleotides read TGTGCCAGCAGTCCAGCACGGGGGTTAGGGGGCTACACCTTC. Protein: CASSPARGLGGYTF.

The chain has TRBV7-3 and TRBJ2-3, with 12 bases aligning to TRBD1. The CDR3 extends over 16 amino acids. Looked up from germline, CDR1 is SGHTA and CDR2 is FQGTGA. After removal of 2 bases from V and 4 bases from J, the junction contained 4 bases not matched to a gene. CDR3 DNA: TGTGCCAGCAGCTTACCGGGACAGGGGGCCGCAGATACGCAGTATTTT. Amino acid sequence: CASSLPGQGAADTQYF.

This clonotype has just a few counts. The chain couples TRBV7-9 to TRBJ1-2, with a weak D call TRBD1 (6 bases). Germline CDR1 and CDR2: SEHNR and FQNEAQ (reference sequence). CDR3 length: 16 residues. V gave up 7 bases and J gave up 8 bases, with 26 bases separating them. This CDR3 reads CASTTPGTRIEGGYTF. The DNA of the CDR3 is TGTGCCAGCACGACTCCCGGGACAAGGATCGAGGGGGGCTACACCTTC.

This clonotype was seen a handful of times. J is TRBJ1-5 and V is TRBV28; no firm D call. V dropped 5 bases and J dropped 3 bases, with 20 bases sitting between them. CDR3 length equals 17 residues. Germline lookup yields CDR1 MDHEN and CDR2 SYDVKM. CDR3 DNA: TGTGCCAGCAGTCCACACCCCCACCACGCTCCCAATCAGCCCCAGCATTTT. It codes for CASSPHPHHAPNQPQHF.

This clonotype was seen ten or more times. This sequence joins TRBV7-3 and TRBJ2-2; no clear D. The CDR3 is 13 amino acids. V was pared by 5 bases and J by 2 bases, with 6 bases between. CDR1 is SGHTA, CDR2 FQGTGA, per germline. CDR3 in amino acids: CASSPSNTGELFF. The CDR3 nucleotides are TGTGCCAGCAGCCCCTCAAACACCGGGGAGCTGTTTTTT. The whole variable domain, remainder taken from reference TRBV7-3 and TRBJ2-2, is GAGVSQTPSNKVTEKGKYVELRCDPISGHTALYWYRQSLGQGPEFLIYFQGTGAADDSGLPNDRFFAVRPEGSVSTLKIQRTERGDSAVYLCASSPSNTGELFFGEGSRLTVL.

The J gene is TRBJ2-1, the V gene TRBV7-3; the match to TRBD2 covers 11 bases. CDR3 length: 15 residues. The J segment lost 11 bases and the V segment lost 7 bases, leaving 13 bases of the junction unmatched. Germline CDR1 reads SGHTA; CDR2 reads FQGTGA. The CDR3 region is CASTTRLAGTQKQFF. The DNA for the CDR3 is TGTGCCAGCACCACTAGACTAGCGGGGACACAGAAGCAGTTCTTC.

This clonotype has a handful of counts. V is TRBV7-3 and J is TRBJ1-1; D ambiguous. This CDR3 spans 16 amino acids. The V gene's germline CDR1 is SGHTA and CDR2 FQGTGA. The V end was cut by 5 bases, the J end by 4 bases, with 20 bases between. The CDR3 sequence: CASSPQAGSLLTEAFF. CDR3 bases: TGTGCCAGCAGCCCCCAGGCGGGATCACTACTCACTGAAGCTTTCTTT.

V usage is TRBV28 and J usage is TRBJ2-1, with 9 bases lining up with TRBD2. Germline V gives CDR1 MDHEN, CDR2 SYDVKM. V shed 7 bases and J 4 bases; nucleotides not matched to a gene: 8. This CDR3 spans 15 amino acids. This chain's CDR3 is CASTSRAGGYNEQFF. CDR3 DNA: TGTGCCAGCACCTCCCGGGCGGGGGGGTACAATGAGCAGTTCTTC. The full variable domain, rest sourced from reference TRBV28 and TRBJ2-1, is DVKVTQSSRYLVKRTGEKVFLECVQDMDHENMFWYRQDPGLGLRLIYFSYDVKMKEKGDIPEGYSVSREKKERFSLILESASTNQTSMYLCASTSRAGGYNEQFFGPGTRLTVL.

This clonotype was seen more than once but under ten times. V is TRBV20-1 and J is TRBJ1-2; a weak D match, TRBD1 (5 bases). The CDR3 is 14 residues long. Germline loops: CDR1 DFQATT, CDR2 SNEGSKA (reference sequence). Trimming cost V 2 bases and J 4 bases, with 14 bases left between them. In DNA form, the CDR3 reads TGCAGTGCTAGAAAGACCAGGGTTAGCTATGGCTACACCTTC. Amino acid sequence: CSARKTRVSYGYTF.

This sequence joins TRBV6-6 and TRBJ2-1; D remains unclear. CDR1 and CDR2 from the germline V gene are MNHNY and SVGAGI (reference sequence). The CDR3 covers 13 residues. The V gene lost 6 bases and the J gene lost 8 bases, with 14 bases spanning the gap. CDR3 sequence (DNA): TGTGCCAGCAGGAAGACCTACCCCGATGAGCAGTTCTTC. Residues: CASRKTYPDEQFF.

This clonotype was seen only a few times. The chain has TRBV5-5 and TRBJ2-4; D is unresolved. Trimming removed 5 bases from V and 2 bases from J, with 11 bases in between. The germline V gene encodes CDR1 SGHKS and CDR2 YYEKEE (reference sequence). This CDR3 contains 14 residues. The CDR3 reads CASSPDTTKNIQYF. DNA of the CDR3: TGTGCCAGCAGTCCTGACACCACCAAAAACATTCAGTACTTC.

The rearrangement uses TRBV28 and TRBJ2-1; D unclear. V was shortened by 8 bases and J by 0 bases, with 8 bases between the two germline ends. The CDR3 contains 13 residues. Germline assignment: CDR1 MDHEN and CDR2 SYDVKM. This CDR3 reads CASAGPSYNEQFF. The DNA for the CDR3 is TGTGCCAGCGCCGGACCCTCCTACAATGAGCAGTTCTTC.

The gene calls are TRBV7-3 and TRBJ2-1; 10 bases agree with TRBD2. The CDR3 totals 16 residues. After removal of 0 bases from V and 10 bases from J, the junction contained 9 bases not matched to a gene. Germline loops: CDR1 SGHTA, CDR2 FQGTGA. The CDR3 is CASSLTRSGGMGEQFF. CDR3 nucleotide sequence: TGTGCCAGCAGCTTAACACGTAGCGGGGGGATGGGGGAGCAGTTCTTC.

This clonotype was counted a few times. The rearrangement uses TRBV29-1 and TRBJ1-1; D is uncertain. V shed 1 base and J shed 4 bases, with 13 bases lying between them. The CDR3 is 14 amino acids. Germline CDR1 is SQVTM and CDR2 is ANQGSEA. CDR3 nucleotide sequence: TGCAGCGTTGAAGTACGCGGCCGGAGCACTGAAGCTTTCTTT. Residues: CSVEVRGRSTEAFF.

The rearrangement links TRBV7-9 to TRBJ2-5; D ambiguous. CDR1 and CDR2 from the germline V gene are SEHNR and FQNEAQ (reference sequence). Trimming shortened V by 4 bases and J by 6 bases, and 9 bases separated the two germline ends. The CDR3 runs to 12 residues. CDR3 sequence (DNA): TGTGCCAGCAGCTCCTTTGGGAAGACCCAGTACTTC. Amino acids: CASSSFGKTQYF.

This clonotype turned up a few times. CDR3 protein: CASSLTGRLREKLFF. The CDR3 nucleotides are TGTGCCAGCAGCTTAACAGGGCGATTAAGGGAAAAACTGTTTTTT. V is TRBV7-2 and J is TRBJ1-4; tentatively, D is TRBD1 (6 bases). Germline CDR1 is SGHTA and CDR2 is FQGNSA. Trimming left V 2 bases short and J 8 bases short, with 15 bases between. The CDR3 totals 15 residues. The full variable domain, rest sourced from reference TRBV7-2 and TRBJ1-4, is GAGVSQSPSNKVTEKGKDVELRCDPISGHTALYWYRQSLGQGLEFLIYFQGNSAPDKSGLPSDRFSAERTGGSVSTLTIQRTQQEDSAVYLCASSLTGRLREKLFFGSGTQLSVL.

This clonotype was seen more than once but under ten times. Here the CDR3 DNA reads TGTGCCAGCAGCTATATTGGACGGGGACAGCCCCAGCATTTT. It encodes CASSYIGRGQPQHF. The V call is TRBV4-2, the J call TRBJ1-5; D is ambiguous. The CDR3 extends over 14 amino acids. From germline, CDR1 is LGHNA and CDR2 YNFKEQ. With 5 bases removed from V and 7 bases from J, the gap between germline ends came to 15 bases.

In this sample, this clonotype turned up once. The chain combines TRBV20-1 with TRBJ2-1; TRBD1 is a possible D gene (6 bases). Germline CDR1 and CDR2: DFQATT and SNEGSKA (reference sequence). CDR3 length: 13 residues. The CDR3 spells CSATTGISNEQFF. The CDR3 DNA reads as TGCAGCGCCACTACAGGGATTTCCAATGAGCAGTTCTTC.

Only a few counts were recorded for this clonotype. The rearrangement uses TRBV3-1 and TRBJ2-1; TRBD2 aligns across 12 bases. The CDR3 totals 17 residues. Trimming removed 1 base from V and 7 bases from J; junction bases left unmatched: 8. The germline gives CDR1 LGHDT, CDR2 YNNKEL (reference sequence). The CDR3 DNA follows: TGTGCCAGCAGCCAAGCGACCACTAGCGGGGGGAGGAATGAGCAGTTCTTC. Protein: CASSQATTSGGRNEQFF.

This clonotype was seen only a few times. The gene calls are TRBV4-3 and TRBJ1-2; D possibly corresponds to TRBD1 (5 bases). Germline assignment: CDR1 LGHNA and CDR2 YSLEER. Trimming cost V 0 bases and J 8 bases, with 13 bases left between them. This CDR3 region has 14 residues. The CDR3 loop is CASSQDNTGAGYTF. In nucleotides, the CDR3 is TGCGCCAGCAGCCAAGATAACACCGGGGCCGGCTACACCTTC.

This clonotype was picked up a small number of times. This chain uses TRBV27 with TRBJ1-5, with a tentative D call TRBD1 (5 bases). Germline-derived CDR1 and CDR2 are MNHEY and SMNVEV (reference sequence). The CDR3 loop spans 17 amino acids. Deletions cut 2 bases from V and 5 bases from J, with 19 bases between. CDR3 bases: TGTGCCAGCAGTTTAGGATACCGGTGGGGCAGTGATCAGCCCCAGCATTTT. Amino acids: CASSLGYRWGSDQPQHF.

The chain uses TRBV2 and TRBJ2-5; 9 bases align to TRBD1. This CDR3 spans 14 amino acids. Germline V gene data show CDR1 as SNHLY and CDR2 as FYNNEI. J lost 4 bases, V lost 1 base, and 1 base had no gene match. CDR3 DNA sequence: TGTGCCAGCAGTGAAGACAGGGGGCTAGAGACCCAGTACTTC. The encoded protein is CASSEDRGLETQYF.